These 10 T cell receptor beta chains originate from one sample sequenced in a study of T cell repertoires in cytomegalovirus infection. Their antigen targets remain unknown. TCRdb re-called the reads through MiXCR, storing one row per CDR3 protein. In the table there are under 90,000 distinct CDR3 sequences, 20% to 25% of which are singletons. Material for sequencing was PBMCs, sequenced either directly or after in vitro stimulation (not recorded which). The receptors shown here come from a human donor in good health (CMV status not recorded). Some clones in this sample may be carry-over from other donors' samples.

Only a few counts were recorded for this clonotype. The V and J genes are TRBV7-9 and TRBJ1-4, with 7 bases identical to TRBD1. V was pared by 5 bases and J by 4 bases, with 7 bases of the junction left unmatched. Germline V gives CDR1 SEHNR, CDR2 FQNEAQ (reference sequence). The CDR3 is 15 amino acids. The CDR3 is CASSIGQASNEKLFF. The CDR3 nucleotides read TGTGCCAGCAGCATCGGACAGGCGAGTAATGAAAAACTGTTTTTT.

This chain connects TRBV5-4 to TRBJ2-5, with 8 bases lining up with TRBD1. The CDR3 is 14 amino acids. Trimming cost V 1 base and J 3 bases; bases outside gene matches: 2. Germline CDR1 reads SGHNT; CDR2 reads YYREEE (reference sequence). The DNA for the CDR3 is TGTGCCAGCAGCTTGACAGGGGGAGAAGAGACCCAGTACTTC. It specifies CASSLTGGEETQYF.

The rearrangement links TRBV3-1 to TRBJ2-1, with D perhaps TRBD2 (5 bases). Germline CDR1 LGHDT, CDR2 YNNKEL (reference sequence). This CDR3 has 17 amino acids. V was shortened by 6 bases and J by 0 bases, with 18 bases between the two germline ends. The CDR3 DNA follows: TGTGCCAGCAGAAGGACTGGACCAAGTAGCTCCTACAATGAGCAGTTCTTC. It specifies CASRRTGPSSSYNEQFF.

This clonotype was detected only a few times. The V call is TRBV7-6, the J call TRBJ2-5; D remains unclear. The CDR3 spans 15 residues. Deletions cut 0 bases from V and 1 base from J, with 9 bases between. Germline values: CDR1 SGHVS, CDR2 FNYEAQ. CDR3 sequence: CASSLAPAPQETQYF. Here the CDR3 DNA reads TGTGCCAGCAGCTTAGCACCGGCACCCCAAGAGACCCAGTACTTC.

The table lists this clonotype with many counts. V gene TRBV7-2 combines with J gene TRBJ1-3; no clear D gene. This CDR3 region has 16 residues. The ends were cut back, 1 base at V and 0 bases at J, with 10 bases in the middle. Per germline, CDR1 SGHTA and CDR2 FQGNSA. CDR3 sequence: CASSLDLRTSGNTIYF. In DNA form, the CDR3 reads TGTGCCAGCAGCTTAGATCTGCGAACCTCTGGAAACACCATATATTTT.

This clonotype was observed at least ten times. The CDR3 DNA reads TGTGCCAGCAGCTTGCGGGCCAACTACGAGCAGTACGTC. This encodes CASSLRANYEQYV. The rearrangement uses TRBV7-8 and TRBJ2-7, with D possibly TRBD2 on 5 matching bases. The CDR3 is 13 amino acids. Trimming stripped 3 bases from V and 3 bases from J, with 9 bases between. In germline, CDR1 is SGHVS, CDR2 FQNEAQ.

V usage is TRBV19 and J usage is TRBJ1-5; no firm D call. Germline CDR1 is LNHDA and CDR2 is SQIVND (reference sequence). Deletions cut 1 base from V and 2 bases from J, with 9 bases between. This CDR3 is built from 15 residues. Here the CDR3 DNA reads TGTGCCAGTAGTATAGCCCCCCGTGGCAATCAGCCCCAGCATTTT. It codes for CASSIAPRGNQPQHF.

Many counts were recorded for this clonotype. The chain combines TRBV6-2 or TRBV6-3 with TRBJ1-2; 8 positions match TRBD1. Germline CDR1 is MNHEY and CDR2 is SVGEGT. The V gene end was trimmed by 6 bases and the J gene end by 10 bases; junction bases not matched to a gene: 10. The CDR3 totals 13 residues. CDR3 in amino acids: CASRQPGQADYTF. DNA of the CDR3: TGTGCCAGCAGGCAGCCGGGACAGGCGGACTACACCTTC.

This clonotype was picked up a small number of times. The CDR3 loop reads CSARDPRTSQETQYF. CDR3 DNA: TGCAGTGCTAGAGACCCCCGGACTAGCCAAGAGACCCAGTACTTC. The chain couples TRBV20-1 to TRBJ2-5; TRBD2 matches 7 bases. Germline V gives CDR1 DFQATT, CDR2 SNEGSKA (reference sequence). V trimming: 0 bases; J trimming: 1 base; junction bases outside the gene matches: 5. CDR3 length: 15 amino acids.

The CDR3, as DNA: TGTGCCAGCCTCCCCACGAACACCGGGGAGCTGTTTTTT. This encodes CASLPTNTGELFF. This chain joins TRBV12-3 or TRBV12-4 and TRBJ2-2; D is unresolved. This CDR3 is 13 amino acids long. V lost 8 bases to trimming and J lost 0 bases, with 7 bases between them.